Sequencing of this T cell receptor beta chain was carried out in a study of T-cell memory formation after mild COVID-19. Across the whole study: Among the donors, TCR clusters were largely specific to each donor.

The CDR3 loop spans 15 amino acids. CDR1 and CDR2 from the germline V gene are DFQATT and SNEGSKA (reference sequence). J gave up 1 base and V 3 bases, and 4 bases lay outside the gene matches. The authors produced TCR alpha and TCR beta cDNA libraries with sample barcodes and UMIs by 5'RACE using constant-segment primers. One entry per CDR3 protein results from TCRdb running MiXCR on the 5' RACE reads. Here the sample spans approximately 500,000 distinct CDR3 sequences, about 23% being singletons. The source material was PBMCs or a T cell subset sorted from them (not recorded which). This TCR was recovered from an adult woman who had mild COVID-19 (a few samples of this study predate the infection). Cell type and time point are not known. This rearrangement joins TRBV20-1 to TRBJ2-3; 10 nucleotides line up with TRBD2. The CDR3 bases are TGCAGTGCTAGGGACGGACTAGCGGGCACAGATACGCAGTATTTT. Its protein is CSARDGLAGTDTQYF.